A selection of T cell receptor beta chains follows, all from one sample in a study of OX40 agonist ivuxolimab in advanced cancers. The method was immunoSEQ multiplex PCR; TCRdb's version includes in-frame clones alone and lacks a portion of them. In the table there are roughly 64,000 clones, roughly four fifths of which are singletons. Sequencing was performed on CD4+ or CD8+ T cells sorted from blood, taken in a trial of the OX40 agonist ivuxolimab. Receptors were obtained from an adult with an advanced solid tumor such as melanoma, head and neck, liver or kidney cancer. Both conserved end residues are part of each CDR3. The order of the fields is V gene, J gene, D gene, clone size, CDR3 protein, CDR3 DNA. A D gene is named only where the DNA matches it firmly. Rows may omit the clone size; those that give it use once, few, many or a size class.

>TRBV7-2|TRBJ1-3|NA|NA
CASSRRVAGNTIYF
TGTGCCAGCAGCCGCAGGGTGGCGGGAAACACCATATATTTT
>TRBV5-1|TRBJ1-1|NA|NA
CASSLDGGTEAFF
TGCGCCAGCAGCTTGGATGGGGGGACTGAAGCTTTCTTT
>TRBV5-1|TRBJ2-1|TRBD2|NA
CASSSPGTSGVNSYNEQFF
TGCGCCAGCAGCTCACCCGGGACTAGCGGGGTGAACTCCTACAATGAGCAGTTCTTC
>TRBV5-1|TRBJ2-6|NA|NA
CASSQQNTGANVLTF
TGCGCCAGCAGCCAACAGAATACGGGGGCCAACGTCCTGACTTTC
>TRBV21-1|TRBJ1-5|NA|NA
CASSGGTDNQPQHF
TGTGCCAGCAGCGGAGGAACGGATAATCAGCCCCAGCATTTT
>TRBV19|TRBJ1-2|NA|NA
CASSIPVNDGYTF
TGTGCCAGTAGCATACCGGTTAACGATGGCTACACCTTC
>TRBV4-1|TRBJ1-2|NA|NA
CASSQRYPHAVGEDGYTF
TGCGCCAGCAGCCAAAGATACCCCCACGCGGTAGGGGAGGATGGCTACACCTTC
>TRBV11-2|TRBJ2-7|NA|NA
CASSLGGLYEQYF
TGTGCCAGCAGCTTAGGGGGTCTCTACGAGCAGTACTTC
>TRBV19|TRBJ2-3|NA|NA
CASSSQGTDTQYF
TGTGCCAGTAGTAGCCAGGGCACAGATACGCAGTATTTT
>TRBV5-4|TRBJ1-2|NA|NA
CASRLPEGTLTF
TGTGCCAGCAGACTTCCGGAGGGGACTCTCACCTTC
>TRBV7-9|TRBJ1-5|NA|NA
CASSRLGQNQPQHF
TGTGCCAGCAGTCGACTAGGACAGAATCAGCCCCAGCATTTT
>TRBV29-1|TRBJ2-1|TRBD2|NA
CSVTSGSGGSNEQFF
TGCAGCGTTACCTCCGGTAGCGGGGGGTCGAATGAGCAGTTCTTC
>TRBV10-3|TRBJ2-7|TRBD1|NA
CATRVVGQGAVEQYF
TGTGCCACCCGCGTGGTAGGACAGGGGGCAGTCGAGCAGTACTTC
>TRBV6-1|TRBJ1-5|NA|NA
CASSPGEENQPQHF
TGTGCCAGCAGTCCAGGGGAAGAAAATCAGCCCCAGCATTTT
>TRBV5-1|TRBJ1-1|NA|NA
CASSLEGMNTEAFF
TGCGCCAGCAGCTTGGAAGGGATGAACACTGAAGCTTTCTTT
>TRBV6-5|TRBJ2-2|TRBD2|NA
CASSYGPGGVELFF
TGTGCCAGCAGTTATGGCCCCGGGGGGGTTGAGCTGTTTTTT
>TRBV19|TRBJ1-1|NA|NA
CASSYHTEAFF
TGTGCCAGTAGTTATCACACTGAAGCTTTCTTT
>TRBV21-1|TRBJ2-7|NA|once
CASSPLQNSYEQYF
TGTGCCAGCAGCCCTTTACAGAACTCCTACGAGCAGTACTTC
>TRBV5-1|TRBJ1-3|NA|NA
CASSLGGGSGTGNTIYF
TGCGCCAGCAGCTTGGGAGGTGGTTCAGGGACTGGAAACACCATATATTTT
>TRBV6-5|TRBJ1-2|TRBD1|NA
CASSYGAGQTYGYTF
TGTGCCAGCAGTTACGGGGCGGGACAGACCTATGGCTACACCTTC
>TRBV6-5|TRBJ2-7|TRBD1|few
CATQDSRGYEQYF
TGTGCCACACAAGACAGCAGGGGGTACGAGCAGTACTTC
>TRBV7-8|TRBJ1-2|TRBD1|NA
CASSEGGPRGYTF
TGTGCCAGCAGTGAAGGGGGCCCCCGGGGCTACACCTTC
>TRBV5-4|TRBJ2-2|NA|NA
CASSREQGSAGELFF
TGTGCCAGCAGCCGCGAACAGGGTTCCGCCGGGGAGCTGTTTTTT
>TRBV28|TRBJ1-4|NA|few
CASSLGTREKLFF
TGTGCCAGCAGTTTAGGGACAAGAGAAAAACTGTTTTTT
>TRBV4-3|TRBJ2-7|TRBD2|few
CASSPTYSGRAGEQYF
TGCGCCAGCAGCCCCACCTACAGCGGGAGGGCGGGAGAGCAGTACTTC
>TRBV18|TRBJ2-7|NA|NA
CASSLGTSYEQYF
TGTGCCAGCTCCCTCGGGACCTCATACGAGCAGTACTTC
>TRBV11-2|TRBJ2-7|NA|once
CASSQGQGFFEQYF
TGTGCCAGCAGCCAAGGGCAGGGCTTTTTCGAGCAGTACTTC
>TRBV15|TRBJ1-6|TRBD1|NA
CATSARTGGNSPLHF
TGTGCCACCAGCGCTCGGACAGGCGGGAATTCACCCCTCCACTTT
>TRBV5-1|TRBJ1-2|NA|NA
CASSLVSGGDYGYTF
TGCGCCAGCAGCTTGGTGTCTGGGGGCGACTATGGCTACACCTTC
>TRBV5-1|TRBJ1-2|NA|NA
CASSAEGLGYGYTF
TGCGCCAGCAGCGCGGAGGGTTTAGGGTATGGCTACACCTTC
>TRBV5-4|TRBJ2-1|TRBD2|NA
CASSFRSGGYNEQFF
TGTGCCAGCAGCTTCCGGAGCGGGGGTTACAATGAGCAGTTCTTC
>TRBV7-6|TRBJ2-1|NA|NA
CASSTRFRSYNEQFF
TGTGCCAGCAGCACGCGGTTTCGGTCCTACAATGAGCAGTTCTTC
>TRBV9|TRBJ2-2|TRBD2|NA
CASRQGLAGSGELFF
TGTGCCAGCAGGCAAGGACTAGCGGGGTCCGGGGAGCTGTTTTTT
>TRBV27|TRBJ2-7|NA|NA
CASSLNRDTYEQYF
TGTGCCAGCAGTTTAAACCGGGACACCTACGAGCAGTACTTC
>TRBV7-2|TRBJ2-1|TRBD1|NA
CASSPGTVNNEQFF
TGTGCCAGCAGCCCCGGGACAGTGAACAATGAGCAGTTCTTC
>TRBV6-5|TRBJ2-7|NA|NA
CAISVQNYEQYF
TGTGCCATCAGTGTACAGAACTACGAGCAGTACTTC
>TRBV5-1|TRBJ2-2|TRBD1|NA
CASTDGTANTGELFF
TGCGCCAGCACGGACGGGACAGCGAACACCGGGGAGCTGTTTTTT
>TRBV2|TRBJ2-3|TRBD2|NA
CASLTERGGTTQYF
TGTGCCAGCCTGACCGAGCGGGGGGGAACGACGCAGTATTTT
>TRBV4-2|TRBJ2-5|TRBD2|NA
CASSRLLAGGPRETQYF
TGTGCCAGCAGCCGCCTACTAGCGGGGGGGCCTAGGGAGACCCAGTACTTC
>TRBV25-1|TRBJ1-2|NA|NA
CASSALERGYTF
TGTGCCAGCAGTGCCTTGGAGCGGGGCTACACCTTC